This T cell receptor beta chain is drawn from a study of OX40 agonist ivuxolimab in advanced cancers. Overall study context: Patients' therapy was ivuxolimab, an antibody that acts as an agonist of OX40 (CD134). Dose-escalation subjects each had hepatocellular carcinoma, melanoma, renal cell or head and neck cancer. Overall study results and limits: There was clonal expansion of CD4+ and CD8+ blood T cells by week 6 at 0.1 to 3.0 mg/kg.

CDR1 is MDHEN, CDR2 SYDVKM, per germline. V dropped 3 bases and J dropped 8 bases, with 25 bases sitting between them. The CDR3 is made up of 17 amino acids. Prior autoimmune disease or systemic immunosuppression barred patients. Sequencing used immunoSEQ multiplex PCR; TCRdb keeps in-frame clones, though not all of them. There are fewer than 120,000 clones in the sample; approximately 89% occur only once, and around 0.27% lies in the top ten. A note on this clone: Its antigen is not identified.

This sample comprised CD4+ or CD8+ T cells sorted from blood, obtained in a trial of the OX40 agonist ivuxolimab. The genes are TRBV28 and TRBJ1-2; possibly TRBD1 for D (6 bases). The receptor comes from an adult with an advanced solid tumor such as melanoma, head and neck, liver or kidney cancer. The CDR3 coding sequence is TGTGCCAGCAGTTTTGCAGCGTCGGATCTGGGAGGGGGAGGCTACACCTTC. Amino acids: CASSFAASDLGGGGYTF.